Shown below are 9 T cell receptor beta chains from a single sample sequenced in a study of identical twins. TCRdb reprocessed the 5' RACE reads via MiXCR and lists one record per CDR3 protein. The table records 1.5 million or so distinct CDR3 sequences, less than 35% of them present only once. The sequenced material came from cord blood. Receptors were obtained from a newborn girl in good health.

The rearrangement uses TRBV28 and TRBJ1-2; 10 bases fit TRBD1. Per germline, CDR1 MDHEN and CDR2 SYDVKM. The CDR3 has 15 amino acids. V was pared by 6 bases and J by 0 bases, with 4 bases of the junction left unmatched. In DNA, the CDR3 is TGTGCCAGCAGGACAGGGGGCCTAGCTAACTATGGCTACACCTTC. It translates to CASRTGGLANYGYTF.

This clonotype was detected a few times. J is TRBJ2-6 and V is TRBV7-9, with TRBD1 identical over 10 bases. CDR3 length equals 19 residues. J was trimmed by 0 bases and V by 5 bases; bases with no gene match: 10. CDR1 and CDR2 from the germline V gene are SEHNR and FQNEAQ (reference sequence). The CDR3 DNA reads TGTGCCAGCAGCCGGGTCCCGGGACAGGGGCCCTCTGGGGCCAACGTCCTGACTTTC. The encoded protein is CASSRVPGQGPSGANVLTF.

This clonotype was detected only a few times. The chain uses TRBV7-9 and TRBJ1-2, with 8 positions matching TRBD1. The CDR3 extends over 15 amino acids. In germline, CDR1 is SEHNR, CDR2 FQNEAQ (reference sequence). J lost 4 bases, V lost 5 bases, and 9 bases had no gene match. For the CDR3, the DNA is TGTGCCAGCAGCACTCCGGGACAGGCCCTCTATGGCTACACCTTC. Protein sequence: CASSTPGQALYGYTF. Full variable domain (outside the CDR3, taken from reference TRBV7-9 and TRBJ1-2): DTGVSQNPRHKITKRGQNVTFRCDPISEHNRLYWYRQTLGQGPEFLTYFQNEAQLEKSRLLSDRFSAERPKGSFSTLEIQRTEQGDSAMYLCASSTPGQALYGYTFGSGTRLTVV.

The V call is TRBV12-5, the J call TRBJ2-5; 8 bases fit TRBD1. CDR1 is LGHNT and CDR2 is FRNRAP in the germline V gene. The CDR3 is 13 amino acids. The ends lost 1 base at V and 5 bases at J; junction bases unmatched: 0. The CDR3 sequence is CASGLGQGETQYF. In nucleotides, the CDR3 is TGTGCTAGTGGTTTGGGACAGGGGGAGACCCAGTACTTC.

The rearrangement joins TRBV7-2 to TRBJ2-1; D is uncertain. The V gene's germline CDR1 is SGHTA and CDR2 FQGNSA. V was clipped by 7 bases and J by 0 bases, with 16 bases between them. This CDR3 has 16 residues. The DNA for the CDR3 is TGTGCCAGCACCCCTTCCCAGGACCCCTCCTACAATGAGCAGTTCTTC. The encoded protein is CASTPSQDPSYNEQFF.

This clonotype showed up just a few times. The CDR3 here is CASSESRGWEQFF. The CDR3 DNA reads as TGTGCCAGCAGCGAAAGTAGGGGGTGGGAGCAGTTCTTC. The chain recombines TRBV3-1 with TRBJ2-1; TRBD1 is a possible D gene (6 bases). The V end was cut by 5 bases, the J end by 10 bases, with 15 bases between. Germline CDR1 reads LGHDT; CDR2 reads YNNKEL (reference sequence). This CDR3 spans 13 amino acids.

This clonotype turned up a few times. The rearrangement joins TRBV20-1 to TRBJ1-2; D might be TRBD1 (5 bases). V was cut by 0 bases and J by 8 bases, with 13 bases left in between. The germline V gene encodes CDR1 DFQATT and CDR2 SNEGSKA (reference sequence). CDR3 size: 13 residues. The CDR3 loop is CSARDPWDEGYTF. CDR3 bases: TGCAGTGCTAGAGACCCTTGGGACGAGGGCTACACCTTC.

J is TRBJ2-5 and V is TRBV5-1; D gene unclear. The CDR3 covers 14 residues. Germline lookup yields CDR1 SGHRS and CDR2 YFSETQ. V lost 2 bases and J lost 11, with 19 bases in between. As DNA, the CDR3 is TGCGCCAGCAGCTTTGGAAGGGCTAACAATGAGCAGTACTTC. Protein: CASSFGRANNEQYF.

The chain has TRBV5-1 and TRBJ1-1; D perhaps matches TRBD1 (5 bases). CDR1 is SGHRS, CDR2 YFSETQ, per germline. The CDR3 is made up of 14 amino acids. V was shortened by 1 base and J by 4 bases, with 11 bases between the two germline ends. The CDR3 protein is CASSLSGWTTEAFF. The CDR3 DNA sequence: TGCGCCAGCAGCTTGTCAGGGTGGACCACTGAAGCTTTCTTT. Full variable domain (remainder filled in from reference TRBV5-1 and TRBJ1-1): KAGVTQTPRYLIKTRGQQVTLSCSPISGHRSVSWYQQTPGQGLQFLFEYFSETQRNKGNFPGRFSGRQFSNSRSEMNVSTLELGDSALYLCASSLSGWTTEAFFGQGTRLTVV.